This entry lists 14 T cell receptor beta chains sequenced from one sample in a study of blood T cells in healthy people across ages (dated by TCRdb to the mid-2010s). The library was produced with 5' RACE. The sample was run on an Illumina HiSeq 2500. A second about 7 to 11 cycle PCR used a sample-barcoded 5' primer and a J-beta primer mix. The raw public reads went through TCRdb reprocessing: fastp at Q25, MiXCR clone calling, in-frame beta chains kept. Rows with one shared CDR3 protein collapse into an entry with the most common genes and DNA. Here the sample has approximately 780,000 distinct CDR3 sequences; around 25% occur a single time. Together, the top ten hold under 3% of the sample. Separately, the same data were catalogued under a study of T cells of mothers and their children.

Sequencing was performed on blood. These receptors all stem from a boy between 10 and 17 years old in good health.

The genes are TRBV30 and TRBJ2-5, with D possibly TRBD2 on 6 matching bases. CDR1 GTSNPN and CDR2 SVGIG come from the germline V gene (reference sequence). The CDR3 is made up of 15 amino acids. The CDR3 sequence is CARSAEGRYQETQYF. The CDR3 DNA reads TGTGCGCGGTCAGCGGAGGGCCGGTACCAAGAGACCCAGTACTTC.

This clonotype was picked up many times. This rearrangement joins TRBV7-8 to TRBJ1-5, with D maybe TRBD1 (6 bases). The CDR3 contains 15 residues. V was shortened by 2 bases and J by 0 bases, with 8 bases between the two germline ends. Germline CDR1 reads SGHVS; CDR2 reads FQNEAQ. Written as DNA, the CDR3 is TGTGCCAGCAGCTTACAGGGGTATAGCAATCAGCCCCAGCATTTT. Translation gives CASSLQGYSNQPQHF.

The V and J genes are TRBV29-1 and TRBJ1-2; D ambiguous. The V gene lost 0 bases and the J gene lost 7 bases, with 15 bases spanning the gap. CDR1 is SQVTM and CDR2 is ANQGSEA in the germline V gene. The CDR3 covers 14 residues. In DNA, the CDR3 is TGCAGCGTTGAAGATTGGGGATCCCTCGGTGGCTACACCTTC. Protein sequence: CSVEDWGSLGGYTF.

The rearrangement joins TRBV10-3 to TRBJ2-4; 9 bases agree with TRBD2. Germline values: CDR1 ENHRY, CDR2 SYGVKD. Losses at the gene ends were 4 bases for V and 6 bases for J; bases not matched to a gene: 7. The CDR3 extends over 15 amino acids. Here the CDR3 DNA reads TGTGCCATCAGTGGTCCCGGGACTAGCTCAAACATTCAGTACTTC. Protein: CAISGPGTSSNIQYF.

The V gene is TRBV7-9, the J gene TRBJ1-3, with 7 bases matching TRBD1. The germline V gene has CDR1 SEHNR and CDR2 FQNEAQ (reference sequence). V was clipped by 5 bases and J by 5 bases; unmatched bases: 6. The length of the CDR3 is 14 residues. The CDR3 coding sequence is TGTGCCAGCAGCCCGACAGGGTCAAGAAACACCATATATTTT. This gives the protein CASSPTGSRNTIYF.

This clonotype was observed a few times. The chain joins TRBV7-6 to TRBJ2-7; 7 bases map to TRBD1. The ends lost 5 bases at V and 4 bases at J; junction bases unmatched: 8. The CDR3 contains 14 residues. CDR1 is SGHVS, CDR2 FNYEAQ, per germline. Written as DNA, the CDR3 is TGTGCCAGCAGCCCTCCCGGGACAGTTTACGAGCAGTACTTC. It translates to CASSPPGTVYEQYF.

This clonotype was detected many times. V gene TRBV7-3 combines with J gene TRBJ2-1, with D possibly matching TRBD1 (6 bases). The CDR3 length is 13 residues. Germline V gene data show CDR1 as SGHTA and CDR2 as FQGTGA. The V end lost 5 bases, the J end lost 6 bases, and 11 bases lay between the germline ends. The CDR3 reads CASSPGQINEQFF. The CDR3 DNA reads TGTGCCAGCAGCCCCGGACAGATCAATGAGCAGTTCTTC.

The genes are TRBV28 and TRBJ2-4; the match to TRBD1 covers 8 bases. J lost 9 bases, V lost 6 bases, and 7 bases had no gene match. The CDR3 has 13 amino acids. CDR1 and CDR2 (germline): MDHEN, SYDVKM. The CDR3 loop is CASSLRDRSIQYF. CDR3 sequence (DNA): TGTGCCAGCAGCCTCCGGGACAGGTCCATTCAGTACTTC.

In its sample, this clonotype was seen a few times. The V and J genes are TRBV4-2 and TRBJ1-1; possible D gene TRBD1, 5 bases. This CDR3 is 20 amino acids long. Trimming left V 1 base short and J 3 bases short, with 27 bases between. CDR1 and CDR2 (germline): LGHNA, YNFKEQ. The CDR3 nucleotides read TGTGCCAGCAGCCAAGGCCTCCGCAGGGTCATCAAGGGTATGGACACTGAAGCTTTCTTT. This gives the protein CASSQGLRRVIKGMDTEAFF.

This clonotype turned up a few times. The chain recombines TRBV5-1 with TRBJ2-5, with a possible D match to TRBD2 (6 bases). The DNA end is more similar to TRBJ2-1, so the J call may be wrong. Germline CDR1 and CDR2: SGHRS and YFSETQ. The CDR3 loop spans 15 amino acids. The CDR3 DNA follows: TGCGCCAGCAGCCACGGGGGTCCCAAAAACAATGAGCAGTTCTTC. This translates into CASSHGGPKNNEQFF.

A note on this clonotype: The junction shows a germline mismatch at one end, possibly a read error. The V gene is TRBV5-1, the J gene TRBJ2-2; D might be TRBD2 (6 bases). The CDR3 runs 16 residues. From germline, CDR1 is SGHRS and CDR2 YFSETQ. Here the CDR3 reads CAGSPLGGADTGELFF. In nucleotides, the CDR3 is TGCGCCGGCAGCCCCCTAGGAGGGGCGGACACCGGGGAGCTGTTTTTT.

A remark on this clonotype: An end of the junction differs from the germline gene, which may be a read error. The gene calls are TRBV10-2 and TRBJ1-4, with D unclear. The CDR3 runs to 14 residues. Germline assignment: CDR1 WSHSY and CDR2 SAAADI. CDR3 residues: CASSDRAGAEEVLF. The CDR3 DNA reads TGCGCCAGCAGTGACCGGGCAGGCGCCGAGGAGGTTCTCTTT.

This clonotype appeared a few times. Sequence at one end of the junction differs from germline and may be a read error. The gene calls are TRBV11-2 and TRBJ2-1, with D perhaps TRBD2 (5 bases). Germline values: CDR1 SGHAT, CDR2 FQNNGV. This CDR3 contains 13 residues. CDR3 DNA: TGTGCCGGCAGCTTAGATAGAGGGAATGAGCAGTTCTTC. Translated: CAGSLDRGNEQFF.

The gene calls are TRBV11-2 and TRBJ2-1; maybe TRBD2 (6 bases). V was trimmed by 7 bases and J by 2 bases, leaving 12 bases between them. CDR1 is SGHAT and CDR2 is FQNNGV in the germline V gene. This CDR3 region has 14 residues. In DNA, the CDR3 is TGTGCCAGCACCGGGACTCACACCTACAATGAGCAGTTCTTC. This encodes CASTGTHTYNEQFF.